The 32 T cell receptor delta chains in this list originate from one sample, sequenced in a study of gamma-delta T cells after stem cell transplantation. TCRdb repeated clone calling on the RT-PCR reads with CATT. The sample records over a thousand delta-chain clones, roughly 5.2% being singletons. The sample taken for sequencing was gamma-delta T cells. Every receptor here comes from a human donor. It is not recorded whose cells these are; they may come from a transplant donor.

This clone has just a few counts. TCRdb's listed protein matches a much larger clone and diverges from this DNA's translation at residue 10, likely through a read error; the protein shown comes from the DNA. The chain combines TRDV1 with TRDJ1, with 7 bases aligning to TRDD3. CDR3 size: 18 residues. V shed 8 bases, J shed 5 bases, and the junction held 23 bases outside the gene matches. CDR1 is TSWWSYY, CDR2 QGS, per germline. The CDR3: CALKARKGRSVLGDKLIF. For the CDR3, the DNA is TGTGCTCTTAAGGCCAGAAAAGGGCGTAGCGTACTGGGGGATAAACTCATCTTT.

As regards this clone: A read error is likely here: a far larger clone is one base away. The rearrangement joins TRDV2 to TRDJ1; 9 nucleotides line up with TRDD3. CDR1 GEAIGNYY and CDR2 EKD come from the germline V gene. The CDR3 has 24 amino acids. CDR3 bases: TGTGCCTGTGATATATTAACTGGGGGAGATCGCGGCGGCGGATATTCAACGTACACCGATCAACTCATCTTT. Its protein is CACDILTGGDRGGGYSTYTDQLIF.

This clone was detected only a few times. This could be a read error, since a much larger clone is one nucleotide away. The same CDR3 is also encoded by other DNA sequences in this sample. The V and J genes are TRAV29/DV5 and TRDJ2; 9 positions match TRDD3. CDR3 length equals 19 residues. The germline gives CDR1 NSMFDY, CDR2 ISSIKDK. Germline trimming cut 0 bases from V and 1 base from J; bases unmatched to any gene: 13. The CDR3 DNA follows: TGTGCAGCAAGCGCCTCCATACTGGGGGACTACTTTTTGACAGCACAACTCTTCTTT. It specifies CAASASILGDYFLTAQLFF.

This clone qualifies as large. The CDR3 region has the DNA TGTGCTCTTGGGGGACGGCCTTCCTACGTCGTTGGAGCCTCGTACACCGATAAACTCATCTTT. This gives the protein CALGGRPSYVVGASYTDKLIF. V is TRDV1 and J is TRDJ1; 9 nucleotides match TRDD2. Germline V gene lookup returns CDR1 TSWWSYY and CDR2 QGS. The CDR3 spans 21 residues. The V and J ends lost 4 bases and 0 bases, in that order; junction bases with no gene match: 21.

This chain uses TRAV29/DV5 with TRDJ1; 8 bases are a match to TRDD3. The germline gives CDR1 NSMFDY, CDR2 ISSIKDK. This CDR3 region has 16 residues. CDR3 bases: TGTTCCGCAAGCGCGTGGGGGATCCCCAACACCGATAAACTCATCTTT. This codes for CSASAWGIPNTDKLIF.

This clone was detected a few times. A much larger clonotype is one base distant, so this may be a read error. The J gene is TRDJ1, the V gene TRAV29/DV5; tentative D call: TRDD2 (9 bases). V was cut by 6 bases and J by 0 bases, with 48 bases left in between. CDR3 length: 25 amino acids. Germline V gene sequence: CDR1 NSMFDY, CDR2 ISSIKDK. The CDR3 loop reads CAVRSLPTRGHGIRVNNGYTDKLIF. As DNA, the CDR3 is TGTGCAGTAAGATCCCTTCCTACTAGGGGGCACGGGATACGCGTTAACAATGGGTACACCGATAAACTCATCTTT.

This clone has just a few counts. A read error may be the cause here, since a much bigger clone is one base away. The identical CDR3 is also encoded by other nucleotide sequences in the sample. The chain joins TRDV1 to TRDJ1; possible D gene TRDD2, 7 bases. The CDR3 extends over 21 amino acids. Germline CDR1 TSWWSYY, CDR2 QGS. V gave up 0 bases and J gave up 0 bases, with 26 bases separating them. Here the CDR3 DNA reads TGTGCTCTTGGGGAACTTAGCCTTCCTTGGCTACTGGTGGGGGACACCGATAAACTCATCTTT. This codes for CALGELSLPWLLVGDTDKLIF.

About this clone itself: The TCRdb protein, from a much larger clone, departs from this DNA's translation at residue 18, likely by read error; the protein shown derives from the DNA. The gene calls are TRDV1 and TRDJ1; D could derive from TRDD2 or TRDD3 (5 bases each). Germline-derived CDR1 and CDR2 are TSWWSYY and QGS. The CDR3 is 19 amino acids. The CDR3 coding sequence is TGTGCTCTTGGGGAACTTTTCCCTACCCGGGGACCTCCAACCGATAAACTCACCTTT. Encoded protein: CALGELFPTRGPPTDKLTF.

In regard to this clone: This may be a read error, as it is one base from a much larger clone. This same CDR3 is encoded by further DNA sequences in the sample. J is TRDJ1 and V is TRDV3; no reliable D call. The CDR3 covers 15 residues. The germline gives CDR1 TVYSNPD, CDR2 GDNSRS (reference sequence). CDR3 nucleotide sequence: TGTGCCTTTAAAACGGTCACCCTTAACACCGATAAACTCATCTTC. Residues: CAFKTVTLNTDKLIF. The full variable domain, completed using reference TRDV3 and TRDJ1, is CDKVTQSSPDQTVASGSEVVLLCTYDTVYSNPDLFWYRIRPDYSFQFVFYGDNSRSEGADFTQGRFSVKHILTQKAFHLVISPVRTEDSATYYCAFKTVTLNTDKLIFGKGTRVTVEP.

This clone showed up just a few times. With a much larger clone just one base away, this may be a read error. Other nucleotide sequences in the sample specify the same CDR3. The V call is TRDV1, the J call TRDJ1, with TRDD3 identical over 10 bases. Germline loops: CDR1 TSWWSYY, CDR2 QGS. The CDR3 covers 17 residues. DNA of the CDR3: TGCGCTCTTGGGGAACCCAGGGGGATACGGGAAACCGATAAACTCATCTTT. This codes for CALGEPRGIRETDKLIF.

With regard to this clone: The sample contains more than one DNA sequence encoding this CDR3. The V call is TRDV1, the J call TRDJ1; the match to TRDD3 covers 8 bases. CDR3 length: 23 residues. V trimming: 3 bases; J trimming: 1 base; junction bases outside the gene matches: 28. The germline V gene encodes CDR1 TSWWSYY and CDR2 QGS. The CDR3 loop reads CALGEVPAYLLKRYWGFTDKLIF. CDR3 nucleotide sequence: TGTGCTCTTGGGGAGGTGCCAGCTTACCTCTTAAAACGTTACTGGGGGTTCACCGATAAACTCATCTTT.

This clone was seen a handful of times. The chain joins TRDV3 to TRDJ1, with D maybe TRDD2 (6 bases). The CDR3 runs to 15 residues. Deletions cut 1 base from V and 3 bases from J, with 18 bases between. Germline V lookup: CDR1 TVYSNPD, CDR2 GDNSRS (reference sequence). This CDR3 is CAFISYLFVADKLIF. The CDR3 DNA reads TGTGCCTTTATATCCTACTTATTTGTCGCCGATAAACTCATCTTT.

With regard to this clone: Other DNA sequences in this specimen translate into the identical CDR3. The chain links TRDV1 to TRDJ1; possible D gene TRDD3, 7 bases. V lost 3 bases and J lost 0, with 38 bases in between. Germline CDR1 and CDR2: TSWWSYY and QGS. The CDR3 totals 24 residues. This chain's CDR3 is CALGELPSGVLHGWGEGYTDKLIF. CDR3 in DNA: TGTGCTCTTGGGGAGCTCCCCTCGGGGGTCCTACACGGCTGGGGGGAGGGGTACACCGATAAACTCATCTTT.

A note on this clone: A much larger clonotype is one base distant, so this may be a read error. This CDR3 is also generated by other DNA sequences in the sample. The chain is built from TRDV1 and TRDJ1, with TRDD3 matching 10 bases. Germline V gene data show CDR1 as TSWWSYY and CDR2 as QGS. CDR3 length equals 21 residues. This CDR3 reads CALGIEFYGWGITGAGDKLIF. CDR3 DNA: TGTGCCCTTGGGATAGAGTTCTACGGCTGGGGGATAACTGGAGCGGGCGATAAACTCATCTTT.

This clone is classed as medium-sized. The chain couples TRDV1 to TRDJ1, with D perhaps TRDD2 (7 bases). The length of the CDR3 is 24 residues. V gave up 1 base and J gave up 0 bases, with 36 bases separating them. In germline, CDR1 is TSWWSYY, CDR2 QGS. This CDR3 reads CALGEQPFPTFGGAPSVYTDKLIF. The CDR3 DNA reads as TGTGCTCTTGGGGAACAACCATTTCCTACTTTTGGGGGGGCCCCCTCGGTGTACACCGATAAACTCATCTTT.

The sample holds a few counts of this clone. With a much larger clone just one base away, this may be a read error. The chain joins TRDV1 to TRDJ1; TRDD3 aligns across 11 bases. The CDR3 length is 19 residues. The trim removed 7 bases at V and 0 bases at J, leaving 16 bases unmatched. Per germline, CDR1 TSWWSYY and CDR2 QGS. CDR3 residues: CALDTFFLGDTSYTDKLIF. The CDR3 nucleotides are TGTGCTCTTGACACGTTCTTTCTGGGGGATACCTCGTACACCGATAAACTCATCTTT.

Relative to its sample, this clone is large. The CDR3 reads CALGDVLRMGYFIDKLIF. The CDR3 DNA is TGTGCTCTTGGGGATGTCCTACGTATGGGATACTTCATCGATAAACTCATCTTT. V is TRDV1 and J is TRDJ1; a possible D gene is TRDD3 (7 bases). There are 18 residues in the CDR3. CDR1 and CDR2 from the germline V gene are TSWWSYY and QGS. Trimming shortened V by 3 bases and J by 4 bases, and 24 bases separated the two germline ends.

Only a few counts were recorded for this clone. Possible read error: a much larger clone is one base away. Other nucleotide sequences in the sample specify the same CDR3. The rearrangement uses TRDV1 and TRDJ1, with 12 bases that match TRDD3. The CDR3 spans 22 residues. Germline lookup yields CDR1 TSWWSYY and CDR2 QGS. CDR3 in DNA: TGCGCTCTTGGGGAAGGCCTTCTGGAGTGGGGTACTGGGGGATACAGAATCGATAAACTCATCTTT. Its protein product is CALGEGLLEWGTGGYRIDKLIF.

This clone qualifies as medium-sized. The rearrangement joins TRDV1 to TRDJ1; 7 bases are a match to TRDD3. This CDR3 comprises 21 residues. V lost 5 bases to trimming and J lost 0 bases; unmatched junction nucleotides: 24. The germline gives CDR1 TSWWSYY, CDR2 QGS. The CDR3 DNA follows: TGTGCTCTTGGGACTAGCTGGCCTACCCCAGGATACGCGGAGTACACCGATAAACTCATCTTT. Its translation is CALGTSWPTPGYAEYTDKLIF.

Details on this clone: A much larger clonotype is one base distant, so this may be a read error. In the same sample, other DNA sequences code for this CDR3. This rearrangement joins TRDV1 to TRDJ1; 12 nucleotides line up with TRDD3. The CDR3 runs 21 residues. CDR1 and CDR2 from the germline V gene are TSWWSYY and QGS. After removal of 0 bases from V and 3 bases from J, the junction contained 17 bases not matched to a gene. In nucleotides, the CDR3 is TGTGCTCTTGGGGAACTCCCCGGCATCCATCTGGGGGATACGGGCGCCGATAAACTCATCTTT. Translation: CALGELPGIHLGDTGADKLIF.

Relative to its sample, this clone is medium-sized (0.01 to 0.1%). Possible read error: a much larger clone is one base away. Other DNA sequences of this sample code for an identical CDR3. V is TRDV1 and J is TRDJ1; tentatively, D is TRDD3 (6 bases). This CDR3 contains 11 residues. The germline V gene has CDR1 TSWWSYY and CDR2 QGS. CDR3 in DNA: TGTGCTCTGGGGGGGAAAGACAAACTCATCTTT. Its protein product is CALGGKDKLIF.

The genes are TRDV2 and TRDJ1; 11 positions agree with TRDD3. From germline, CDR1 is GEAIGNYY and CDR2 EKD. V shed 0 bases and J 3 bases; nucleotides not matched to a gene: 14. The CDR3 contains 19 residues. CDR3: CACDTVSYLLGDNSDKLIF. CDR3 nucleotides: TGTGCCTGTGACACCGTTTCTTACTTACTGGGGGATAACTCCGATAAACTCATCTTT.

With respect to this clone: A far larger clone is a single base away, which makes a read error likely. The chain is built from TRDV2 and TRDJ1; 9 nucleotides line up with TRDD3. The CDR3 length is 24 residues. Germline V CDR1 and CDR2: GEAIGNYY, EKD. J gave up 0 bases and V 4 bases, and 32 bases lay outside the gene matches. This CDR3 reads CACEILTGGDRGGGYSTYTDKLIF. In DNA form, the CDR3 reads TGTGCCTGTGAAATATTAACTGGGGGAGATCGCGGCGGCGGATATTCAACGTACACCGATAAACTCATCTTT.

By its share, this clone is large. Other nucleotide sequences from this sample produce the same CDR3. The chain carries TRDV1 and TRDJ1, with D uncertain. CDR1 is TSWWSYY, CDR2 QGS, per germline. The ends were cut back, 1 base at V and 0 bases at J, with 24 bases in the middle. This CDR3 spans 20 amino acids. CDR3 nucleotides: TGTGCTCTTGGGGAACCCCTGTTGCCGACGCGGAGGCCGGACACCGATAAACTCATCTTT. This gives the protein CALGEPLLPTRRPDTDKLIF.

This clone was detected only a few times. This may arise from a read error, as a much more abundant clone is one base away. This specimen includes other DNA sequences encoding the same CDR3. The chain has TRDV1 and TRDJ1; the match to TRDD3 covers 9 bases. This CDR3 has 21 amino acids. V was clipped by 5 bases and J by 3 bases; unmatched bases: 25. Germline CDR1 and CDR2: TSWWSYY and QGS. The DNA for the CDR3 is TGTGCTCTTGGGACCTTCGTTCCTAGACTTGGGGATACGCGTATCCCCGATAAACTCATCTTT. Translation gives CALGTFVPRLGDTRIPDKLIF.

This clone was detected a few times. A read error may explain this, as a much larger clone is one base away. The V call is TRDV1, the J call TRDJ1, with 7 bases that match TRDD3. Germline CDR1 and CDR2: TSWWSYY and QGS. The CDR3 runs 17 residues. The DNA for the CDR3 is TGTGCTCTTGGGGAACCGACCTCCGGCTGGGATACCGATAAACCCATCTTT. It codes for CALGEPTSGWDTDKPIF.

In the case of this clone: This likely reflects a read error, since a far larger clone is one base away. V and J are TRDV2 and TRDJ3; 8 bases match TRDD3. Trimming removed 0 bases from V and 2 bases from J; junction bases left unmatched: 14. CDR3 length: 21 residues. Germline assignment: CDR1 GEAIGNYY and CDR2 EKD. The CDR3 region is CACDTALLGGTRAWDTRQMFF. Written as DNA, the CDR3 is TGTGCCTGTGACACCGCATTACTGGGGGGTACGCGAGCCTGGGACACCCGACAGATGTTTTTC.

As regards this clone: The protein in TCRdb stems from a much larger clone and differs at residue 5 from this DNA's translation, likely a read error; here the protein is translated from the DNA. The J gene is TRDJ1, the V gene TRDV2; weak D call: TRDD3 (5 bases). The CDR3 totals 15 residues. V dropped 3 bases and J dropped 2 bases, with 15 bases sitting between them. CDR1 is GEAIGNYY and CDR2 is EKD in the germline V gene. The CDR3 coding sequence is TGTGCCTGTGACGCCGTAGGGATCGAAACCGATAAACTCATCTTT. Its translation is CACDAVGIETDKLIF.

This clone is judged large. This chain joins TRDV1 and TRDJ1; D tentatively fits TRDD2 or TRDD3 (8 bases each). This CDR3 contains 20 residues. CDR1 TSWWSYY and CDR2 QGS come from the germline V gene. V lost 4 bases and J lost 0, with 27 bases in between. The CDR3 DNA reads as TGTGCTCTTGGGGCAGCTTCCTACCCGAACTGGGGGCCGTACACCGATAAACTCATCTTT. Its translation is CALGAASYPNWGPYTDKLIF.

This clone was seen a handful of times. This may be a read error, as it is one base from a much larger clone. In the same sample, other DNA sequences code for this CDR3. J is TRDJ1 and V is TRAV29/DV5, with D maybe TRDD3 (6 bases). Looked up from germline, CDR1 is NSMFDY and CDR2 is ISSIKDK. The CDR3 consists of 20 residues. The CDR3 coding sequence is TGTGCAGCAAGCCCCCGGGAGGTTGCCTCGGTGGGGGCATACACCGACAAACTCATCTTT. As protein: CAASPREVASVGAYTDKLIF.

This clone is categorized as large. The chain has TRDV1 and TRDJ1, with D possibly matching TRDD3 (5 bases). V lost 1 base, J lost 4 bases, and 13 bases lay in between. CDR1 and CDR2 (germline): TSWWSYY, QGS. The CDR3 extends over 15 amino acids. The CDR3 coding sequence is TGTGCTCTTGGGGAACCCCCCGGGGGTCACGATAAACTCATCTTT. Amino acids: CALGEPPGGHDKLIF.

Worth noting for this clone: The protein held in TCRdb is that of a much larger clone and does not match this DNA's translation at residue 6, likely because of a read error; the protein shown is translated from the DNA. The chain joins TRDV2 to TRDJ1; no definite D call. The V gene's germline CDR1 is GEAIGNYY and CDR2 EKD. The CDR3 spans 15 residues. V dropped 0 bases and J dropped 0 bases, with 10 bases sitting between them. DNA of the CDR3: TGTGCCTGTGACACCATCGGGGCTAACACCGATAAACTCATCTTT. Translation gives CACDTIGANTDKLIF.